A selection of T cell receptor beta chains follows, all from one sample in a study of OX40 agonist ivuxolimab in advanced cancers. TCRdb keeps only in-frame clones here, not all; method: immunoSEQ multiplex PCR. This table holds tens of thousands of clones, roughly 79% found once. Sequences were derived from CD4+ or CD8+ T cells sorted from blood, sampled in a trial of the OX40 agonist ivuxolimab. These receptors were collected from an adult with an advanced solid tumor such as melanoma, head and neck, liver or kidney cancer. The CDR3 runs from the conserved cysteine through the conserved F or W. Each record gives: clone size, V gene, CDR3 length, J gene, D gene, CDR3 DNA, CDR3 protein. The D gene is left open where the match is weak. Clone sizes are given selectively: once, few, many, or a class where the clone is expanded.

>-|TRBV7-3|13|TRBJ1-2|TRBD1
TGTGCCAGCAGCTTGACAGGGTCGGACGGCTACACCTTC
CASSLTGSDGYTF
>-|TRBV18|14|TRBJ1-5|-
TGTGCCAGCTCACCCTCGGGCACCAATCAGCCCCAGCATTTT
CASSPSGTNQPQHF
>-|TRBV9|17|TRBJ1-3|-
TGTGCCAGCAGCGTATTTTCCGGGAAGAGCTCTGGAAACACCATATATTTT
CASSVFSGKSSGNTIYF
>-|TRBV5-1|14|TRBJ2-1|-
TGCGCCAGCAGCCTCACGGGGACCTACAATGGGCAGTTCTTC
CASSLTGTYNGQFF
>-|TRBV5-6|14|TRBJ2-7|-
TGTGCCAGCAGCTTAGACCGACGAAACTACGAGCAGTACTTC
CASSLDRRNYEQYF
>once|TRBV6-6|16|TRBJ1-4|TRBD1
TGTGCCAGCGCGACAGGGACCCGAACAACTAATGAAAAACTGTTTTTT
CASATGTRTTNEKLFF
>-|TRBV2|13|TRBJ2-3|-
TGTGCCAGCAGTCTACGACTAGCAGATACGCAGTATTTT
CASSLRLADTQYF
>-|TRBV5-1|14|TRBJ1-1|TRBD1
TGCGCCAGCAGCCCCGGGACAGAGGGAGGGCCGGCTTTCTTT
CASSPGTEGGPAFF
>-|TRBV2|13|TRBJ2-2|-
TGTGCCAGCACAAGGGTAGAGACCGGGGAGCTGTTTTTT
CASTRVETGELFF
>-|TRBV28|13|TRBJ1-1|-
TGTGCCAGCAGACGACAGAGGAACACTGAAGCTTTCTTT
CASRRQRNTEAFF
>few|TRBV6-1|15|TRBJ2-3|TRBD2
TGTGCCAGCAGTGAAGCAGCGGGGCTCACAGATACGCAGTATTTT
CASSEAAGLTDTQYF
>-|TRBV25-1|13|TRBJ1-1|-
TGTGCCAGCAGGGTTCCCGGGGGCACTGAAGCTTTCTTT
CASRVPGGTEAFF
>-|TRBV5-1|15|TRBJ2-1|TRBD2
TGCGCCAGCAGCCTAGGGACTAGCGGGAGCTATGAGCAGTTCTTC
CASSLGTSGSYEQFF
>once|TRBV6-1|16|TRBJ1-2|-
TGTGCCAGCAGTGAGGATTGGGGCAGCGGCAACTATGGCTACACCTTC
CASSEDWGSGNYGYTF